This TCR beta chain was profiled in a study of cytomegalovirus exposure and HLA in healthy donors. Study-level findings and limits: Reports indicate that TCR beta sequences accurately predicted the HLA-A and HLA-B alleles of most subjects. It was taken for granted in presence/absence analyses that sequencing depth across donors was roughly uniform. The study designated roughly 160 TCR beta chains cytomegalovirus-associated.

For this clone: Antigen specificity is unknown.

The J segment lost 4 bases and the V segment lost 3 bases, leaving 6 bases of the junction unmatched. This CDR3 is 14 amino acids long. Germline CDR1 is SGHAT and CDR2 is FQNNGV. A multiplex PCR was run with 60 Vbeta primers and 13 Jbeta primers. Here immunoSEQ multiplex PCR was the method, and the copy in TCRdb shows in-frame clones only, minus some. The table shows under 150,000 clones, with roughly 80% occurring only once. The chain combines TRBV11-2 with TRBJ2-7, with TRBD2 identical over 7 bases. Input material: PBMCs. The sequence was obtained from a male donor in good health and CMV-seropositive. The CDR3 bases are TGTGCCAGCAGCTTCTCGCGGGAGCCGTACGAGCAGTACTTC. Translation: CASSFSREPYEQYF.